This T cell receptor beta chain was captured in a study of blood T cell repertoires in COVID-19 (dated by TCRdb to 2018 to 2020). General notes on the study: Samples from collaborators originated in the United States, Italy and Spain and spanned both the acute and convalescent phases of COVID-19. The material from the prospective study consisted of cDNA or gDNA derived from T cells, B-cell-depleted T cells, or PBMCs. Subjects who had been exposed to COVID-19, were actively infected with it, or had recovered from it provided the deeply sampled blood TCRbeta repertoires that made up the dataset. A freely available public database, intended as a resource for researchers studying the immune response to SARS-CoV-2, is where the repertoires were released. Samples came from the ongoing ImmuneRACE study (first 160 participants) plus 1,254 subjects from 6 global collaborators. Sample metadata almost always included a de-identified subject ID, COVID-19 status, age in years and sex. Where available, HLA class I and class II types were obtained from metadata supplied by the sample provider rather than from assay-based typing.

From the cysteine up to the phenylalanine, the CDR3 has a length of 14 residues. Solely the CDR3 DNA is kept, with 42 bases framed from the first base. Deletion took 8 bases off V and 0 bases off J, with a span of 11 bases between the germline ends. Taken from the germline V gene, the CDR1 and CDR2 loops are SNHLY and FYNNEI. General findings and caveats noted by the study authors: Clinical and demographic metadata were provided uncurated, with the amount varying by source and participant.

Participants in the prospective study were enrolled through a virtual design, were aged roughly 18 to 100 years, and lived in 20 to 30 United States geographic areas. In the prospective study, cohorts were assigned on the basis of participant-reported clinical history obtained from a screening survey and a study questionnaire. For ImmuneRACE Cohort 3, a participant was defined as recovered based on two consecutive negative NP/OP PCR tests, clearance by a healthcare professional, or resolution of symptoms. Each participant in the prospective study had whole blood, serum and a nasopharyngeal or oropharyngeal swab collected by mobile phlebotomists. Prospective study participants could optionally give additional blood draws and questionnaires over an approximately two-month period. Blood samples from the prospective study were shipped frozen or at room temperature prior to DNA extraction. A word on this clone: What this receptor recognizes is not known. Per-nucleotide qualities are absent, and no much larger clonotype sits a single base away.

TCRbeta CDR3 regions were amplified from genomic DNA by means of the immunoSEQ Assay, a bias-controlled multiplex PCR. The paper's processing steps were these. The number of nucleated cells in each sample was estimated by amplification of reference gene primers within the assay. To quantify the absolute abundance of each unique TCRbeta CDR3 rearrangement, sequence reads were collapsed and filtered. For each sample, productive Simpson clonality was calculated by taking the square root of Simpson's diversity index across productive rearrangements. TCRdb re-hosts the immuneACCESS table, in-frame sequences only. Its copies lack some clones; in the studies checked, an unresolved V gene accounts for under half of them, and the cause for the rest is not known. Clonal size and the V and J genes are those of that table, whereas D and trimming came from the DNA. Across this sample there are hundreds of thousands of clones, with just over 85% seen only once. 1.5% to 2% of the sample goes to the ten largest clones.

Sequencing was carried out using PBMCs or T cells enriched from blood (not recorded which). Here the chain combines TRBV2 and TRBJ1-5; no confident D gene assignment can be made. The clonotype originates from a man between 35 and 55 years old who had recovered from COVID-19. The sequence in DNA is TGTGCCAGCGGGCTCAGTAGTAGCAATCAGCCCCAGCATTTT. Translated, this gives CASGLSSSNQPQHF.